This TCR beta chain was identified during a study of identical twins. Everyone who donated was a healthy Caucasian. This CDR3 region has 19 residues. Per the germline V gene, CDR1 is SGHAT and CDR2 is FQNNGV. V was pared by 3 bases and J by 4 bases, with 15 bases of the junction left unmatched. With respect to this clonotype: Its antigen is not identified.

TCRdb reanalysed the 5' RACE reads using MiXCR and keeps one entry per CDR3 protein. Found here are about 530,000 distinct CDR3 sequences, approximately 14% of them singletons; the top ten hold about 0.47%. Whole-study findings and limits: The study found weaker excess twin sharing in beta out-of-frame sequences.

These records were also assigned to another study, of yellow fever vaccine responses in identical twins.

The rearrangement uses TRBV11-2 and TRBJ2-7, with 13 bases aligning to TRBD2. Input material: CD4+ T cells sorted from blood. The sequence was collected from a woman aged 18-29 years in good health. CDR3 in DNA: TGTGCCAGCAGCTTTAGGGACCGAAGGACTAGCGGGAGAGAGTACGAGCAGTACTTC. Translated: CASSFRDRRTSGREYEQYF.